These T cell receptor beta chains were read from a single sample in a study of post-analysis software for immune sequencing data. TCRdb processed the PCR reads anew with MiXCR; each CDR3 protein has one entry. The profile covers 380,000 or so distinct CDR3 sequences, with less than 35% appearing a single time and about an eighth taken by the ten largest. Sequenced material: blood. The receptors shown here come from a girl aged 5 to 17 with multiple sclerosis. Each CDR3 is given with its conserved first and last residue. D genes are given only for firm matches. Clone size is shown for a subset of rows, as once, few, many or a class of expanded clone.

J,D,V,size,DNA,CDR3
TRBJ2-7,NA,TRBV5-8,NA,TGTGCCAGCAGCCCCGCGCGGACATACGAGCAGTACTTC,CASSPARTYEQYF
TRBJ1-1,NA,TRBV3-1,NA,TGTGCCAGCAGCCTTAAGCCCCAGGGGAAGGGGAACACTGAAGCTTTCTTT,CASSLKPQGKGNTEAFF
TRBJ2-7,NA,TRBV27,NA,TGTGCCGGCAGTCCGCGCCGGGACAACTCCTACGAGCAGTACTTC,CAGSPRRDNSYEQYF
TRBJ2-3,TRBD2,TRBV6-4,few,TGTGCCAGCAGTGAGACTAGCGGGGGCGCAGATACGCAGTATTTT,CASSETSGGADTQYF
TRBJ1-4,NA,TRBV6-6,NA,TGTGCCAGCAGTTACCCAATCGAAGCTACTAGATTTGAAAAACTGTTTTTT,CASSYPIEATRFEKLFF
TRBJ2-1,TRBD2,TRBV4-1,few,TGCGCCAGCAGCCAAGAGGGAGCGGGGGGCCCCCTTTCCTACAATGAGCAGTTCTTC,CASSQEGAGGPLSYNEQFF
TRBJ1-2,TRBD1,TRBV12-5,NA,TGTGCTAGTGGTTTCCACAGGGGAGAGGGCTACACCTTC,CASGFHRGEGYTF
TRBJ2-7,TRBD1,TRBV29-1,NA,TGCAGCGTTCGGGTACAGGGGGGAGACGAGCAGTACTTC,CSVRVQGGDEQYF
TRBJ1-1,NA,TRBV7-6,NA,TGTGCCAGCAGCGTCGAAGAGATGGGCACTGAAGCTTTCTTT,CASSVEEMGTEAFF
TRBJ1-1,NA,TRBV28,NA,TGTGCCAGCAGTGCCCCTAGGCTGGTGAACACTGAAGCTTTCTTT,CASSAPRLVNTEAFF
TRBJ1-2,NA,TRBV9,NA,TGTGCCAGCAGCGTAGCTTCTAGTTGGGCCGAAAGGGGAAGCTATGGCTACACCTTC,CASSVASSWAERGSYGYTF
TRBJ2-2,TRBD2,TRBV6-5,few,TGTGCCAGCCGGGGACTAGCGGGGCCAACCGGGGAGCTGTTTTTT,CASRGLAGPTGELFF
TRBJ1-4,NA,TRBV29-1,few,TGCAGCGTTGAATACCGGGGGCGTCTGTTTTTT,CSVEYRGRLFF
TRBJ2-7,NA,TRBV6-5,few,TGTGCCAGCTTGTGGCAGCGGTCTAGGGGCTACGAGCAGTACTTC,CASLWQRSRGYEQYF
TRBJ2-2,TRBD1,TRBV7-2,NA,TGTGCCAGCAGCTTAATCCGGGACAGTTACACCGGGGAGCTGTTTTTT,CASSLIRDSYTGELFF
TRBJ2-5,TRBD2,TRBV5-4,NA,TGTGCCAGCAGCCCCGGGAGGGGCCAAGAGACCCGGTACTTC,CASSPGRGQETRYF
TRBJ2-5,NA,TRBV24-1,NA,TGTGCCACCAGGGTAGGCCCTCAAGAGACCCAGTACTTC,CATRVGPQETQYF
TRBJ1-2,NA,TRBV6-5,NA,TGTGCCAGCACCAGGTCAGGGAAGGGCTATGGCTACACCTTC,CASTRSGKGYGYTF
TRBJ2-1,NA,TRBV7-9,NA,TGTGCCAGCAGCACCCGACACCCGGAGAACCTCTACAATGAGCAGTTCTTC,CASSTRHPENLYNEQFF
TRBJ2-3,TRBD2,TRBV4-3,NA,TGCGCCAGCAGTCAAGAGTATGGGGGGGGCACAGATACGCAGTATTTT,CASSQEYGGGTDTQYF
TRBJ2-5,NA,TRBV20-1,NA,TGCAGTGCTAGTATCGGGGAGGAGACCCAGTACTTC,CSASIGEETQYF
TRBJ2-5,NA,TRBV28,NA,TGTGCCAGCAGTGTTCCGGGACGTCACCAAGAGACCCAGTACTTC,CASSVPGRHQETQYF
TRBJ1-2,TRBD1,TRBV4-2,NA,TGTGCCAGCAGCCAAGATGTGGGACAGGTCTTCCGAGGCTATGGCTACACCTTC,CASSQDVGQVFRGYGYTF
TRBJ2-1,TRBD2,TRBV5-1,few,TGCGCCAGCAGTTTGAGCGGGGGGGCCAGTCTTGAGCAGTTCTTC,CASSLSGGASLEQFF
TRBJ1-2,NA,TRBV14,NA,TGTGCCAGCAGCCAATTGGGTTCAAGCTATGGCTACACCTTC,CASSQLGSSYGYTF
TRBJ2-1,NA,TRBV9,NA,TGTGCCAGCAGCACCCTCCCGATTCATGAGCAGTTCTTC,CASSTLPIHEQFF
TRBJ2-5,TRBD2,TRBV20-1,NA,TGCAGTGCTAGAGGGGGTAGCGGGGGGGTGGCTGAGACCCAGTACTTC,CSARGGSGGVAETQYF
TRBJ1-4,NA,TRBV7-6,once,TGTGCCGGCAGCCGTGGGGCAGCCGCAACTAATGAAAAACTGTTTTTT,CAGSRGAAATNEKLFF
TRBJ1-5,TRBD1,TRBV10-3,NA,TGTGCCATCAGTGACCCATTGGACAGGGTAGGACAGCCCCAGCATTTT,CAISDPLDRVGQPQHF
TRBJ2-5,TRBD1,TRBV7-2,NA,TGTGCCAGCGGCCAAAGGGGACAGGGGGCCGGAGAGACCCAGTACTTC,CASGQRGQGAGETQYF
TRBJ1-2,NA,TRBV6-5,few,TGTGCCAGCAGTTACTCGGGGTTTGGCTACACCTTC,CASSYSGFGYTF
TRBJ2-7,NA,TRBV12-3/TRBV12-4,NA,TGTGCCAGTAGCGGCACCGGGACAGAGTCGAACGAGCAGTACTTC,CASSGTGTESNEQYF
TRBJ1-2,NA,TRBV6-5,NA,TGTGCCAGCAGCTTACTCAGGGACAAAGGCTACACCTTC,CASSLLRDKGYTF
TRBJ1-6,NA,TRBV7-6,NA,TGTGCCAGCAGATCCGGGACACAAAATTCACCCCTCCACTTT,CASRSGTQNSPLHF
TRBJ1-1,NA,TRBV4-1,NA,TGCGCCAGCAGCCAAACGAGACGGGGCGCTGAAGCTTTCTTT,CASSQTRRGAEAFF
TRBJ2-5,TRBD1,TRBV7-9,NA,TGTGCCAGCAGCTCACCCGGGACAGCGACCGGGGAGCAGTACTTC,CASSSPGTATGEQYF
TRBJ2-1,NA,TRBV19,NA,TGTGCCAGTACCCCGGGACAAGGCTTCTACGATGAGCAGTTCTTC,CASTPGQGFYDEQFF
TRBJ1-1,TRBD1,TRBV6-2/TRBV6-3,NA,TGTGCCAGCAGTCACGGGACAGGGGACACTGAAGCTTTCTTT,CASSHGTGDTEAFF
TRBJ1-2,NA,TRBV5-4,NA,TGTGCCAGCAGCATGGACAGATATGGCTACACCTTC,CASSMDRYGYTF
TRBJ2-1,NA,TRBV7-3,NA,TGTGCCAGCAGCTTGTATAGGGGGACCATTTACAATGAGCAGTTCTTC,CASSLYRGTIYNEQFF